These 14 T cell receptor beta chains share one sample of origin, sequenced in a study of T cell responses to AZD1222 COVID-19 vaccine. Only in-frame clones appear in the TCRdb table, and some are missing; sequencing was by immunoSEQ multiplex PCR. Here the sample spans around 180,000 clones, about 87% being singletons. This material consisted of peripheral blood, taken on day 0 of AZD1222 vaccination. Receptors were obtained from an adult in good health.

Remarks on this clone: At one end the junction does not follow the germline gene, possibly because of a read error. The chain joins TRBV28 to TRBJ1-5; no clear D gene. Germline loops: CDR1 MDHEN, CDR2 SYDVKM. The CDR3 is 15 amino acids. Written as DNA, the CDR3 is TGTGCCAGCGGTCAACTACGGGGTAGCGATCAGCCCCAGCATTTT. The encoded protein is CASGQLRGSDQPQHF.

The CDR3 spells CSVEGAASGRGVTDTQYF. In DNA, the CDR3 is TGCAGCGTTGAAGGGGCGGCTAGCGGGAGAGGGGTCACAGATACGCAGTATTTT. J is TRBJ2-3 and V is TRBV29-1, with 10 positions matching TRBD2. The CDR3 extends over 18 amino acids. The trim removed 1 base at V and 2 bases at J, leaving 12 bases unmatched. The germline gives CDR1 SQVTM, CDR2 ANQGSEA.

The chain recombines TRBV7-2 with TRBJ2-6; the D gene is possibly TRBD2 (6 bases). The germline gives CDR1 SGHTA, CDR2 FQGNSA. CDR3 size: 16 residues. V was clipped by 5 bases and J by 0 bases, with 11 bases between them. The CDR3 sequence: CASSLGRGSGANVLTF. CDR3 DNA: TGTGCCAGCAGCCTCGGGCGGGGCTCTGGGGCCAACGTCCTGACTTTC.

The chain combines TRBV24-1 with TRBJ1-5, with TRBD1 matching 7 bases. The length of the CDR3 is 16 residues. V lost 4 bases and J lost 0; bases outside the gene matches: 5. Germline lookup yields CDR1 KGHDR and CDR2 SFDVKD. The CDR3 spells CATSERGHDSNQPQHF. The CDR3 coding sequence is TGTGCCACCAGTGAGAGGGGGCACGATAGCAATCAGCCCCAGCATTTT.

V and J are TRBV19 and TRBJ2-1, with no clear D. CDR1 and CDR2 (germline): LNHDA, SQIVND (reference sequence). The CDR3 totals 17 residues. V was shortened by 4 bases and J by 1 base, with 17 bases between the two germline ends. In nucleotides, the CDR3 is TGTGCCAGTAGTAGAAGGTTCGGCCAGAGTTCCTACAATGAGCAGTTCTTC. Its protein product is CASSRRFGQSSYNEQFF.

V gene TRBV6-5 combines with J gene TRBJ2-1, with a tentative D call TRBD2 (6 bases). Germline CDR1 and CDR2: MNHEY and SVGAGI. Between the trimmed V and J ends, which lost 8 bases and 2 bases, there was a span of 13 bases. The CDR3 spans 14 residues. CDR3 bases: TGTGCCAGCGGGCGGGCTAGCGCCTACAATGAGCAGTTCTTC. Translating it yields CASGRASAYNEQFF.

The chain recombines TRBV6-2 or TRBV6-3 with TRBJ2-1; D is unclear. There are 15 residues in the CDR3. Germline V gene sequence: CDR1 MNHEY, CDR2 SVGEGT. V lost 0 bases and J 1 base, leaving 7 bases between the germline ends. CDR3 amino acids: CASSYSIFSYNEQFF. The CDR3 DNA sequence: TGTGCCAGCAGTTACTCGATTTTTTCCTACAATGAGCAGTTCTTC.

This rearrangement joins TRBV6-5 to TRBJ2-7; TRBD1 aligns across 12 bases. After removal of 6 bases from V and 4 bases from J, the junction contained 7 bases not matched to a gene. The CDR3 extends over 15 amino acids. The germline V gene has CDR1 MNHEY and CDR2 SVGAGI. The CDR3 spells CASRSGTGGRYEQYF. The CDR3 DNA sequence: TGTGCCAGCAGATCTGGGACAGGGGGCAGGTACGAGCAGTACTTC.

The rearrangement links TRBV30 to TRBJ1-1; the D is unclear. Germline-derived CDR1 and CDR2 are GTSNPN and SVGIG (reference sequence). The V end lost 3 bases, the J end lost 3 bases, and 8 bases lay between the germline ends. The CDR3 covers 12 residues. CDR3 DNA: TGTGCCTGGAGAAGAAGGGACACTGAAGCTTTCTTT. Its protein is CAWRRRDTEAFF.

V usage is TRBV19 and J usage is TRBJ2-7; D call uncertain. The V end lost 3 bases, the J end lost 2 bases, and 11 bases lay between the germline ends. This CDR3 spans 14 amino acids. From germline, CDR1 is LNHDA and CDR2 SQIVND (reference sequence). The CDR3 reads CASSIDSTTYEQYF. Here the CDR3 DNA reads TGTGCCAGTAGTATCGATTCTACTACCTACGAGCAGTACTTC.

V gene TRBV2 combines with J gene TRBJ2-7, with TRBD1 matching over 9 bases. The length of the CDR3 is 13 residues. V lost 7 bases to trimming and J lost 4 bases; unmatched junction nucleotides: 5. The germline V gene has CDR1 SNHLY and CDR2 FYNNEI. The CDR3 protein is CASILDRGYEQYF. The CDR3 DNA follows: TGTGCCAGCATCTTGGACAGGGGTTACGAGCAGTACTTC.

The V call is TRBV2, the J call TRBJ1-5; the match to TRBD1 covers 8 bases. This CDR3 has 15 residues. The junction had 6 bases not matched to a gene; V was cut back by 4 bases and J by 4 bases. Germline V gene lookup returns CDR1 SNHLY and CDR2 FYNNEI. The CDR3 loop reads CASSGAQGVNQPQHF. The CDR3 DNA is TGTGCCAGCAGTGGAGCACAGGGGGTAAATCAGCCCCAGCATTTT.

This chain links TRBV7-8 with TRBJ1-2, with 7 positions matching TRBD1. CDR3 length: 16 amino acids. With V trimmed by 5 bases and J by 0 bases, 9 bases remained unmatched. Germline V gene sequence: CDR1 SGHVS, CDR2 FQNEAQ. CDR3 loop: CASSARDSPANYGYTF. The CDR3 region has the DNA TGTGCCAGCAGCGCAAGGGACAGCCCAGCTAACTATGGCTACACCTTC.

The genes are TRBV6-6 and TRBJ1-1; tentatively, D is TRBD1 (6 bases). Germline V gives CDR1 MNHNY, CDR2 SVGAGI (reference sequence). This CDR3 has 13 amino acids. V was trimmed by 6 bases and J by 1 base, leaving 9 bases between them. The chain's CDR3 is CASRRQENTEAFF. The CDR3 nucleotides are TGTGCCAGCAGACGACAGGAGAACACTGAAGCTTTCTTT.